The present TCR beta chain was sequenced within a study of T cells in Graves' hyperthyroidism and ophthalmopathy. The overall study: Peripheral blood collection took place at initial diagnosis, before any treatment.

The PBMCs were taken from around 9.1 ml of fresh peripheral blood. The germline V gene encodes CDR1 SGHAT and CDR2 FQNNGV. CDR3 length equals 19 residues. After removal of 1 base from V and 0 bases from J, the junction contained 10 bases not matched to a gene. This clonotype was seen repeatedly, ten times or more. Its antigen is currently unknown. Researchers took RNA transcripts and amplified the TCR beta CDR3 regions from them. Using the HTBI primer set, a first-round RT-PCR was run on the TCR CDR3. TCRdb called the multiplex PCR reads again in MiXCR, with one record for every CDR3 protein. The sample gives some 740,000 distinct CDR3 sequences, approximately 14% of which show up once; approximately 10% is in the top ten. Study-wide points: A model using 13 V-J features told ophthalmopathy apart from stable hyperthyroidism.

This chain uses TRBV11-2 with TRBJ2-1; 9 bases fit TRBD2. Material: blood. The sequence was obtained from a young woman with Graves' hyperthyroidism. This chain's CDR3 is CASSLGRGGGRGSYNEQFF. The CDR3 bases are TGTGCCAGCAGCTTAGGAAGGGGTGGCGGGAGGGGCTCCTACAATGAGCAGTTCTTC.